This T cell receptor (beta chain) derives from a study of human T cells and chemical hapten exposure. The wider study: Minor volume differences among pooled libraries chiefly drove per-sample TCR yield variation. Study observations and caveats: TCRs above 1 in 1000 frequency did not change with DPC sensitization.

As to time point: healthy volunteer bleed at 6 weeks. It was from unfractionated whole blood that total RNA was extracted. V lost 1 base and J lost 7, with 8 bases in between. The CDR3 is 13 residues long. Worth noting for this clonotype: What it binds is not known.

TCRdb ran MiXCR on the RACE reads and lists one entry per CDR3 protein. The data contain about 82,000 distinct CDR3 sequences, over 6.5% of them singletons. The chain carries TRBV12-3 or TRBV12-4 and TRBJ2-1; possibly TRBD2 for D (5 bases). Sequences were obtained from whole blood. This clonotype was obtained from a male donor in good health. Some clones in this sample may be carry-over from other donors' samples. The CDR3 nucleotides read TGTGCCAGCAGTTTAGAACGGGGTAATGAGCAGTTCTTC. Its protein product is CASSLERGNEQFF.